This TCR beta chain originates from a study of blood T cell repertoires in COVID-19. Whole-study context: There were acute and convalescent COVID-19 samples, and they came from the United States, Italy and Spain.

Per the authors' pipeline: Amplifying reference gene primers gave estimates of nucleated cell counts. Profiled with immunoSEQ multiplex PCR; TCRdb holds only in-frame clones, not every one. V and J calls and clone size are those listed in that table; D and trimming were worked out from the DNA. The table includes some 250,000 clones, roughly nine tenths detected once. CDR3 length: 17 amino acids. After removal of 3 bases from V and 4 bases from J, the junction contained 9 bases not matched to a gene. The germline V gene has CDR1 SGHRS and CDR2 YFSETQ. Material for sequencing was peripheral blood. The source is a man aged 55 to 69 who had recovered from COVID-19. V and J are TRBV5-1 and TRBJ2-3, with 12 bases aligning to TRBD2. CDR3 protein: CASSSFRTSGVADTQYF. For the CDR3, the DNA is TGCGCCAGCAGCTCCTTCCGGACTAGCGGGGTAGCAGATACGCAGTATTTT.